This T cell receptor beta chain is from a study of blood T cell repertoires in COVID-19. Overall study: Sites across the United States, Italy and Spain contributed samples from acute and convalescent COVID-19.

This table comes from immunoSEQ multiplex PCR, and its TCRdb copy is limited to in-frame clones, with some not included. The sample carries over 80,000 clones, around nine tenths recorded once. Germline CDR1 is LNHDA and CDR2 is SQIVND (reference sequence). There are 14 residues in the CDR3. Trimming cost V 2 bases and J 0 bases, with 4 bases left between them. Sequenced sample: peripheral blood. V usage is TRBV19 and J usage is TRBJ2-2; D gene uncertain. This TCR derives from a man older than 75 with active or convalescent COVID-19. The CDR3: CASSIQTNTGELFF. The CDR3 bases are TGTGCCAGTAGTATACAAACGAACACCGGGGAGCTGTTTTTT.